The entry that follows covers one T cell receptor beta chain sequence. Its target is not known. Primers included in the PCR were 60 Vbeta and 13 Jbeta primers. Profiled with immunoSEQ multiplex PCR; TCRdb holds only in-frame clones, not every one. This repertoire shows 37,000 or so clones, roughly four fifths found once; its top ten account for roughly 9.3%. This entry belongs to a study of cytomegalovirus exposure and HLA in healthy donors. General study results and limits: Later analysis demonstrated an association between a missense DCLRE1C variant and TCR beta V- and J-gene trimming. TCR sequences were mostly rare, though some public TCRs occurred in many donors.

The ends lost 8 bases at V and 6 bases at J; junction bases unmatched: 13. CDR1 is MNHNY and CDR2 is SVGAGI in the germline V gene (reference sequence). This CDR3 comprises 15 residues. The rearrangement links TRBV6-6 to TRBJ2-7; TRBD1 matches at 10 bases. This TCR was sampled from a woman in her forties in good health and CMV-seronegative. Sample: PBMCs. The CDR3 bases are TGTGCCAGCGGGGGAACCGGGACAGGGGAAGGCGAGCAGTACTTC. This encodes CASGGTGTGEGEQYF.